The clone carrying this T cell receptor beta chain was observed many times. TCRdb passed the RACE reads through MiXCR, listing each CDR3 protein once. The table includes over 100,000 distinct CDR3 sequences, roughly 9% detected once. This sample's time point: patch test 2, 6 weeks after DPC sensitization. Treatment meaning: therapeutic diphenylcyclopropenone sensitization with weekly scalp DPC. This sample was taken from a study of human T cells and chemical hapten exposure. This CDR3 comprises 13 residues. The germline CDR1 and CDR2 sequences are SGHAT and FQNNGV. V dropped 6 bases and J dropped 4 bases, with 13 bases sitting between them.

The V call is TRBV11-2, the J call TRBJ2-7, with D possibly called TRBD1 or TRBD2 (6 bases each). The material sequenced was whole blood, taken in connection with sensitization to the hapten diphenylcyclopropenone (DPC). The TCR comes from a middle-aged woman with alopecia areata. Some clones in this sample may be carry-over from other donors' samples. The CDR3 loop reads CASRPTGTYEQYF. The CDR3 DNA sequence: TGTGCCAGCAGGCCAACAGGGACTTACGAGCAGTACTTC. Full variable domain (missing parts from reference TRBV11-2 and TRBJ2-7): EAGVAQSPRYKIIEKRQSVAFWCNPISGHATLYWYQQILGQGPKLLIQFQNNGVVDDSQLPKDRFSAERLKGVDSTLKIQPAKLEDSAVYLCASRPTGTYEQYFGPGTRLTVT.